Listed below are T cell receptor beta chains from one sample, sequenced in a study of blood T cell repertoires in COVID-19. The assay was immunoSEQ multiplex PCR, and TCRdb's table has in-frame clones only and misses some. The data hold some 160,000 clones, with roughly nine tenths observed a single time. The source material was peripheral blood. These TCRs come from a man between 60 and 70 years old with acute or convalescent COVID-19. The CDR3 runs from the conserved cysteine through the conserved F or W. Each record gives: D gene, V gene, J gene, clone size, CDR3 protein, CDR3 DNA. A D gene is named only where the DNA matches it firmly. A row's size may be missing; if present it is once, few, many or a size class.

>TRBD1|TRBV11-2|TRBJ1-1|-
CASRTGFGTEAFF
TGTGCCAGCAGGACAGGGTTCGGCACTGAAGCTTTCTTT
>-|TRBV7-2|TRBJ2-1|-
CASSLVRVLYNEQFF
TGTGCCAGCAGCTTAGTGCGGGTCCTTTACAATGAGCAGTTCTTC
>-|TRBV7-2|TRBJ1-1|-
CASSLVSGVVNTEAFF
TGTGCCAGCAGCTTAGTGTCGGGGGTCGTGAACACTGAAGCTTTCTTT
>-|TRBV5-8|TRBJ2-3|-
CASSPEVGRSADTQYF
TGTGCCAGCAGCCCGGAGGTTGGGCGGAGCGCAGATACGCAGTATTTT
>-|TRBV4-1|TRBJ1-2|few
CASSQEGIRASSYGYTF
TGCGCCAGCAGCCAAGAAGGTATCAGGGCCAGTTCCTATGGCTACACCTTC
>-|TRBV14|TRBJ1-2|-
CASSQDLGGDPNYGYTF
TGTGCCAGCAGCCAAGATCTTGGAGGAGACCCTAACTATGGCTACACCTTC
>TRBD1|TRBV14|TRBJ1-4|once
CASSQGGQGVPTNEKLFF
TGTGCCAGCAGCCAAGGGGGACAGGGGGTACCAACTAATGAAAAACTGTTTTTT
>-|TRBV2|TRBJ2-2|-
CASSVGVRGTGELFF
TGTGCCAGCAGTGTTGGGGTGCGGGGCACCGGGGAGCTGTTTTTT
>-|TRBV5-6|TRBJ1-1|-
CASSLGAGEAFF
TGTGCCAGCAGCTTGGGCGCGGGTGAAGCTTTCTTT
>-|TRBV4-2|TRBJ2-2|-
CASSQGFTANTGELFF
TGTGCCAGCAGCCAAGGGTTCACTGCTAACACCGGGGAGCTGTTTTTT
>TRBD1|TRBV19|TRBJ1-2|-
CASTTIAGGPNYGYTF
TGTGCCAGTACCACTATAGCAGGGGGACCTAACTATGGCTACACCTTC
>-|TRBV24-1|TRBJ2-3|-
CATSVAGSSTDTQYF
TGTGCCACCAGTGTCGCAGGGTCTAGCACAGATACGCAGTATTTT
>-|TRBV6-2/TRBV6-3|TRBJ1-6|-
CASSYVSGGSSYNSPLHF
TGTGCCAGCAGTTATGTTTCTGGCGGGAGCTCCTATAATTCACCCCTCCACTTT
>TRBD1|TRBV6-5|TRBJ2-2|-
CASRRDRATGELFF
TGTGCCAGCAGGCGGGACAGGGCCACCGGGGAGCTGTTTTTT
>-|TRBV5-5|TRBJ2-6|-
CASNQGGAGANVLTF
TGTGCCAGCAACCAAGGGGGGGCTGGGGCCAACGTCCTGACTTTC
>TRBD1|TRBV6-5|TRBJ1-2|-
CASSYAGTADYGYTF
TGTGCCAGCAGTTACGCCGGGACAGCTGATTATGGCTACACCTTC
>TRBD1|TRBV9|TRBJ1-2|-
CASSAGGYGYTF
TGTGCCAGCAGCGCAGGGGGCTATGGCTACACCTTC
>TRBD1|TRBV7-9|TRBJ1-2|few
CASSRPGQSTIYTF
TGTGCCAGCAGTCGACCGGGACAGAGTACCATCTACACCTTC
>-|TRBV6-5|TRBJ1-2|-
CASSYARQQYGYTF
TGTGCCAGCAGTTACGCAAGACAGCAATATGGCTACACCTTC
>TRBD2|TRBV19|TRBJ2-7|-
CASSYSGGTYEQYF
TGTGCCAGTAGTTATAGCGGGGGTACCTACGAGCAGTACTTC
>TRBD2|TRBV6-6|TRBJ2-7|-
CASSWTSGAVKEQYF
TGTGCCAGCAGTTGGACTAGCGGGGCGGTGAAAGAGCAGTACTTC
>TRBD1|TRBV2|TRBJ2-7|-
CASARDRGNEQYF
TGTGCCAGCGCGAGGGACAGGGGCAACGAGCAGTACTTC
>TRBD1|TRBV20-1|TRBJ2-2|-
CSASQGATGELFF
TGCAGTGCTAGTCAGGGGGCCACCGGGGAGCTGTTTTTT
>TRBD1|TRBV6-1|TRBJ1-1|-
CASSEGTGVTEAFF
TGTGCCAGCAGTGAAGGGACAGGGGTCACTGAAGCTTTCTTT
>TRBD2|TRBV30|TRBJ2-3|once
CAWSTNSGASTDTQYF
TGTGCCTGGAGTACCAATAGCGGGGCTAGCACAGATACGCAGTATTTT
>TRBD1|TRBV6-6|TRBJ1-6|-
CASSRRQGDDNSPLHF
TGTGCCAGCAGTCGGCGACAGGGTGACGATAATTCACCCCTCCACTTT
>-|TRBV5-1|TRBJ1-5|-
CASSLSGTIGQPQHF
TGCGCCAGCAGCTTATCCGGGACAATCGGCCAGCCCCAGCATTTT
>-|TRBV6-4|TRBJ1-1|-
CASTPRGQSIEQDF
TGTGCCAGCACCCCCCGAGGGCAGTCTATAGAGCAAGATTTT
>TRBD1|TRBV19|TRBJ1-6|-
CASSSDRLDSPLHF
TGTGCCAGTAGTTCGGACAGGCTGGATTCACCCCTCCACTTT
>-|TRBV18|TRBJ1-5|-
CASSPGIGDNQPQHF
TGTGCCAGCTCACCAGGTATAGGGGACAATCAGCCCCAGCATTTT
>-|TRBV7-6|TRBJ2-1|-
CASSRDLSSYNEQFF
TGTGCCAGCAGCCGGGACTTGAGCTCCTACAATGAGCAGTTCTTC
>TRBD1|TRBV5-8|TRBJ1-2|-
CASSLGTGGAPNYGYTF
TGTGCCAGCAGCTTGGGCACAGGGGGCGCCCCTAACTATGGCTACACCTTC
>-|TRBV5-1|TRBJ1-1|once
CASSLVSGGAEAFF
TGCGCCAGCAGCTTGGTCTCGGGAGGGGCTGAAGCTTTCTTT
>TRBD1|TRBV5-1|TRBJ2-6|-
CASSLTGAVSGANVLTF
TGCGCCAGCAGCCTGACAGGGGCGGTCTCTGGGGCCAACGTCCTGACTTTC
>-|TRBV9|TRBJ2-3|-
CASSVEGGDFFGTDTQYF
TGTGCCAGCAGCGTAGAAGGGGGGGACTTTTTCGGCACAGATACGCAGTATTTT
>-|TRBV5-1|TRBJ2-3|-
CASSLLVSTDTQYF
TGCGCCAGCAGCTTGCTAGTTTCCACAGATACGCAGTATTTT
>TRBD1|TRBV7-9|TRBJ1-4|-
CASSPGGSNEKLFF
TGTGCCAGCAGCCCAGGGGGCTCTAATGAAAAACTGTTTTTT
>TRBD1|TRBV7-9|TRBJ1-5|-
CASSPGTGGQNQPQHF
TGTGCCAGCAGCCCCGGGACAGGTGGACAAAATCAGCCCCAGCATTTT
>TRBD1|TRBV7-9|TRBJ1-5|-
CASSFQGGANQPQHF
TGTGCCAGCAGCTTCCAGGGGGGCGCCAATCAGCCCCAGCATTTT
>TRBD1|TRBV6-1|TRBJ1-5|-
CASSDTGGRGNQPQHF
TGTGCCAGCAGTGATACAGGGGGCCGGGGCAATCAGCCCCAGCATTTT
>TRBD1|TRBV14|TRBJ1-6|once
CASSPQTGGVSPLHF
TGTGCCAGCAGCCCCCAGACAGGGGGCGTTTCACCCCTCCACTTT